The 30 T cell receptor beta chains below come from one sample, sequenced in a study of molecular identifiers for immune sequencing clone quantification. One entry per CDR3 protein results from TCRdb running MiXCR on the PCR reads. The sample carries about 97,000 distinct CDR3 sequences, 20% to 25% recorded once. Sample: naive CD8+ T cells from blood, with Jurkat cell RNA spiked in. As for subset: FACS-sorted CD8+CD4-CCR7+CD45RA+ naive T cells. The receptors derive from a human donor in good health. Some libraries in this study had Jurkat cell RNA spiked in.

This clonotype was picked up many times. The chain links TRBV6-5 to TRBJ2-1; D is perhaps TRBD1 or TRBD2 (6 bases each). The V gene lost 4 bases and the J gene lost 9 bases, with 13 bases spanning the gap. This CDR3 is 13 amino acids long. CDR1 and CDR2 (germline): MNHEY, SVGAGI. The CDR3 DNA sequence: TGTGCCAGCAGTTCCGGGAGCAGGGGTGAGCAGTTCTTC. As protein: CASSSGSRGEQFF.

Ten or more counts support this clonotype. The J gene is TRBJ2-7, the V gene TRBV28; D remains unclear. This CDR3 spans 15 amino acids. The V gene lost 5 bases and the J gene lost 3 bases, with 17 bases spanning the gap. Germline assignment: CDR1 MDHEN and CDR2 SYDVKM. In DNA form, the CDR3 reads TGTGCCAGCAGTATAGGCCCGAGCCCCAGCTACGAGCAGTACTTC. It yields the protein CASSIGPSPSYEQYF.

In its sample, this clonotype was seen a few times. The J gene is TRBJ2-7, the V gene TRBV3-1; the match to TRBD1 covers 8 bases. After removal of 6 bases from V and 3 bases from J, the junction contained 10 bases not matched to a gene. The CDR3 loop spans 15 amino acids. The germline V gene has CDR1 LGHDT and CDR2 YNNKEL (reference sequence). The chain's CDR3 is CASRDAGGLVYEQYF. The CDR3 nucleotides read TGTGCCAGCAGGGACGCAGGGGGCTTAGTCTACGAGCAGTACTTC.

This clonotype was counted ten times or more. The chain links TRBV7-9 to TRBJ2-5; D possibly uses TRBD1 or TRBD2 (5 bases each). V was trimmed by 6 bases and J by 1 base, leaving 9 bases between them. There are 13 residues in the CDR3. The germline V gene encodes CDR1 SEHNR and CDR2 FQNEAQ (reference sequence). CDR3: CASRRGAQETQYF. As DNA, the CDR3 is TGTGCCAGCAGGCGAGGGGCCCAAGAGACCCAGTACTTC. Full variable domain (outside the CDR3, taken from reference TRBV7-9 and TRBJ2-5): DTGVSQNPRHKITKRGQNVTFRCDPISEHNRLYWYRQTLGQGPEFLTYFQNEAQLEKSRLLSDRFSAERPKGSFSTLEIQRTEQGDSAMYLCASRRGAQETQYFGPGTRLLVL.

The sample holds many counts of this clonotype. V is TRBV11-2 and J is TRBJ2-3, with unresolved D. The V and J ends lost 5 bases and 1 base respectively, with 13 bases between them. This CDR3 spans 15 amino acids. Germline V gene sequence: CDR1 SGHAT, CDR2 FQNNGV. CDR3 loop: CASSPLGGGTDTQYF. The CDR3 DNA sequence: TGTGCCAGCAGCCCCCTGGGTGGGGGCACAGATACGCAGTATTTT. Variable domain in full (rest from reference TRBV11-2 and TRBJ2-3): EAGVAQSPRYKIIEKRQSVAFWCNPISGHATLYWYQQILGQGPKLLIQFQNNGVVDDSQLPKDRFSAERLKGVDSTLKIQPAKLEDSAVYLCASSPLGGGTDTQYFGPGTRLTVL.

Remarks on this clonotype: The final CDR3 position lacks the conserved phenylalanine or tryptophan, pointing to a likely read error. The chain joins TRBV14 to TRBJ2-5, with TRBD2 as a possible D gene (5 bases). CDR3 length: 14 residues. With 6 bases removed from V and 3 bases from J, the gap between germline ends came to 14 bases. Germline V gene data show CDR1 as SGHDN and CDR2 as FVKESK. Written as DNA, the CDR3 is TGTGCCAGCAGTCCAACGACCGGGGAAGAGACCCAGTACCTC. It yields the protein CASSPTTGEETQYL.

This clonotype was recorded many times. This chain joins TRBV16 and TRBJ1-6, with no clear D. Germline V CDR1 and CDR2: KGHSY, FQNENV. Trimming stripped 1 base from V and 8 bases from J, with 12 bases between. The CDR3 runs 15 residues. The CDR3, as DNA: TGTGCCAGCAGCCAATTGCCAGGCTTGGATTCACCCCTCCACTTT. Residues: CASSQLPGLDSPLHF.

This clonotype was seen only a few times. This chain connects TRBV13 to TRBJ2-5, with a weak D call TRBD1 (5 bases). The CDR3 has 13 residues. Germline assignment: CDR1 PRHDT and CDR2 FYEKMQ (reference sequence). The germline V and J ends were trimmed by 5 bases and 2 bases, with 9 bases remaining between them. The CDR3 nucleotides are TGTGCCAGCAGCCCAGGGAATCAAGAGACCCAGTACTTC. It encodes CASSPGNQETQYF.

Notes on this clonotype: Possible read error: a much larger clone is one base away. The V and J genes are TRBV12-3 or TRBV12-4 and TRBJ2-1; no clear D gene. The V end lost 3 bases, the J end lost 6 bases, and 9 bases lay between the germline ends. The CDR3 contains 13 residues. CDR3 sequence (DNA): TGTGCCAGCAGTTTGATAGGGATCAATGAGCAGTTCTTC. This codes for CASSLIGINEQFF.

In this sample, this clonotype turned up many times. This chain connects TRBV15 to TRBJ1-4; D not resolved. This CDR3 spans 14 amino acids. V gave up 4 bases and J gave up 4 bases, with 10 bases separating them. Germline V gene lookup returns CDR1 LNHNV and CDR2 YYDKDF (reference sequence). CDR3 region: CATSKPDFNEKLFF. The CDR3 DNA reads as TGTGCCACCAGCAAGCCCGACTTTAATGAAAAACTGTTTTTT.

This clonotype was seen a few times. The chain links TRBV20-1 to TRBJ2-2; TRBD2 matches at 11 bases. This CDR3 is built from 18 residues. The J segment lost 3 bases and the V segment lost 4 bases, leaving 13 bases of the junction unmatched. The germline V gene encodes CDR1 DFQATT and CDR2 SNEGSKA (reference sequence). The CDR3 sequence is CSAKYSGRANLYTGELFF. The CDR3 DNA reads as TGCAGTGCTAAATATAGCGGGAGGGCCAATTTGTACACCGGGGAGCTGTTTTTT.

This clonotype came up a few times. The chain employs TRBV27 and TRBJ2-7; D unclear. Germline V CDR1 and CDR2: MNHEY, SMNVEV (reference sequence). This CDR3 is 14 amino acids long. Trimming removed 0 bases at V and 0 bases at J, with 6 bases between. CDR3: CASSLSAASYEQYF. In nucleotides, the CDR3 is TGTGCCAGCAGTTTATCGGCGGCCTCCTACGAGCAGTACTTC.

As concerns this clonotype: This may arise from a read error, as a much more abundant clone is one base away. The chain carries TRBV4-1 and TRBJ2-3; D is perhaps TRBD1 (5 bases). Trimming took off 4 bases at V and 4 bases at J, with 12 bases between the two ends. The CDR3 is 14 residues long. Germline lookup yields CDR1 MGHRA and CDR2 YSYEKL. The DNA of the CDR3 is TGCGCCAGCAGCCTACAGGCCAGCGCAGATACGCAGTATTTT. Translating it yields CASSLQASADTQYF.

This clonotype was found many times. V and J are TRBV4-1 and TRBJ2-5, with D perhaps matching TRBD1 (6 bases). V lost 4 bases and J lost 4, with 13 bases in between. Germline V gene data show CDR1 as MGHRA and CDR2 as YSYEKL. The CDR3 runs 14 residues. The CDR3 bases are TGCGCCAGCAGCCGTGGGCAGGGGACAGAGACCCAGTACTTC. It encodes CASSRGQGTETQYF.

This clonotype has a handful of counts. A much more abundant neighbour one base away suggests this may be a read error. This chain joins TRBV7-9 and TRBJ1-5, with D perhaps matching TRBD1 (6 bases). There are 20 residues in the CDR3. The V gene's germline CDR1 is SEHNR and CDR2 FQNEAQ (reference sequence). In DNA, the CDR3 is TGTGCCAGCAGCTCATTGGCTCCCGGGGACACCCTCTATAGCAATCCGCCCCAGCATTTT. As protein: CASSSLAPGDTLYSNPPQHF.

This clonotype was detected ten times or more. The rearrangement links TRBV7-9 to TRBJ1-1; no clear D gene. V lost 1 base and J lost 1, with 7 bases in between. Germline V lookup: CDR1 SEHNR, CDR2 FQNEAQ (reference sequence). The CDR3 spans 14 residues. CDR3 sequence reads: CASSLGPTNTEAFF. CDR3 in DNA: TGTGCCAGCAGCTTAGGCCCCACGAACACTGAAGCTTTCTTT.

This chain connects TRBV7-9 to TRBJ2-1; D is perhaps TRBD1 or TRBD2 (5 bases each). Germline assignment: CDR1 SEHNR and CDR2 FQNEAQ (reference sequence). Trimming removed 6 bases at V and 7 bases at J, with 22 bases between. This CDR3 region has 16 residues. CDR3 residues: CASSPGTGVNRNEQFF. In nucleotides, the CDR3 is TGTGCCAGCAGTCCCGGGACCGGGGTGAACAGGAATGAGCAGTTCTTC.

V and J are TRBV7-9 and TRBJ2-1; D unclear. The CDR3 has 13 amino acids. CDR1 SEHNR and CDR2 FQNEAQ come from the germline V gene (reference sequence). V shed 5 bases and J shed 6 bases, with 11 bases lying between them. The CDR3 loop is CASSPTERNEQFF. Written as DNA, the CDR3 is TGTGCCAGCAGCCCAACGGAGCGCAATGAGCAGTTCTTC.

This CDR3 reads CASSDPRAAWTGGRQETQYF. CDR3 coding DNA: TGTGCCAGCAGTGACCCAAGGGCAGCATGGACAGGAGGACGTCAAGAGACCCAGTACTTC. The chain uses TRBV25-1 and TRBJ2-5; 7 bases map to TRBD1. The germline gives CDR1 MGHDK, CDR2 SYGVNS. J gave up 2 bases and V 3 bases, and 21 bases lay outside the gene matches. The CDR3 is 20 amino acids.

About this clonotype: Given a much more abundant clone one base away, this may be a read error. V and J are TRBV23-1 and TRBJ1-1; no clear D. TRBV23-1 is placed among ORFs of uncertain function. The CDR3 length is 11 residues. The CDR3 loop reads CYTTLDTEAFF. CDR3 nucleotides: TGTTACACCACACTCGACACTGAAGCTTTCTTT.

This clonotype was counted ten times or more. This chain joins TRBV29-1 and TRBJ1-1, with D maybe TRBD1 (6 bases). The CDR3 covers 12 residues. The V end was cut by 2 bases, the J end by 6 bases, with 10 bases between. The V gene's germline CDR1 is SQVTM and CDR2 ANQGSEA. CDR3 in amino acids: CSVEQGIAEAFF. The CDR3 bases are TGCAGCGTTGAACAGGGGATCGCTGAAGCTTTCTTT.

V and J are TRBV20-1 and TRBJ1-2; D perhaps matches TRBD1 (5 bases). This CDR3 spans 12 amino acids. Germline V lookup: CDR1 DFQATT, CDR2 SNEGSKA (reference sequence). The V end was cut by 5 bases, the J end by 8 bases, with 15 bases between. CDR3 protein: CSAGDRAWGYTF. The DNA of the CDR3 is TGCAGTGCTGGTGACAGAGCGTGGGGCTACACCTTC.

On this clonotype: A much larger clone lies a single base off, so this may be a read error. The chain carries TRBV12-5 and TRBJ2-2; D is uncertain. CDR3 length: 13 amino acids. CDR1 and CDR2 from the germline V gene are LGHNT and FRNRAP. CDR3 sequence: CAGGLAARGELFF. CDR3 nucleotide sequence: TGTGCTGGTGGTTTGGCAGCACGGGGGGAGCTGTTTTTT.

Ten or more counts support this clonotype. V gene TRBV7-9 combines with J gene TRBJ2-3; TRBD1 might be the D (5 bases). Trimming pared 4 bases from V and 4 bases from J, leaving 12 bases between. CDR3 size: 14 residues. The germline CDR1 and CDR2 sequences are SEHNR and FQNEAQ (reference sequence). In DNA, the CDR3 is TGTGCCAGCAGCTCCCCCAGGGCCCCAGATACGCAGTATTTT. This sequence encodes CASSSPRAPDTQYF.

This clonotype was seen many times. The rearrangement links TRBV6-7 to TRBJ1-1; D is perhaps TRBD1 (6 bases). TRBV6-7 counts as an open reading frame of uncertain function. This CDR3 is built from 13 residues. Between the trimmed V and J ends, which lost 9 bases and 3 bases, there was a span of 14 bases. CDR3 sequence reads: CARQGLGDTEAFF. The CDR3 nucleotides are TGTGCCAGACAGGGTTTGGGGGACACTGAAGCTTTCTTT.

The rearrangement links TRBV28 to TRBJ2-7; the D gene could be TRBD1 or TRBD2 (6 bases each). V gave up 6 bases and J gave up 9 bases, with 24 bases separating them. The CDR3 runs 15 residues. Per the germline V gene, CDR1 is MDHEN and CDR2 is SYDVKM. Written as DNA, the CDR3 is TGTGCCAGCAGCCTTCGGGGGCCGAGCTCCTACACGCAGTACTTC. Its translation: CASSLRGPSSYTQYF. The variable domain in full, with the rest retrieved from reference TRBV28 and TRBJ2-7, is DVKVTQSSRYLVKRTGEKVFLECVQDMDHENMFWYRQDPGLGLRLIYFSYDVKMKEKGDIPEGYSVSREKKERFSLILESASTNQTSMYLCASSLRGPSSYTQYFGPGTRLTVT.

Turning to this clonotype: A single base separates this from a much larger clone, so it may be a read error. The chain carries TRBV9 and TRBJ1-1, with D maybe TRBD1 (5 bases). The V end lost 4 bases, the J end lost 1 base, and 20 bases lay between the germline ends. The CDR3 loop spans 17 amino acids. The germline gives CDR1 SGDLS, CDR2 YYNGEE. The CDR3 region has the DNA TGTGCCAGCAGCCACAGCGGGGGTTTGGTAGGGAACACTGAAGCTTTCTTT. This encodes CASSHSGGLVGNTEAFF.

The V call is TRBV4-3, the J call TRBJ1-1, with 8 bases lining up with TRBD1. This CDR3 is built from 17 residues. Unmatched junction bases numbered 9, after V lost 0 bases and J lost 3 bases. Germline lookup yields CDR1 LGHNA and CDR2 YSLEER. The CDR3 DNA is TGCGCCAGCAGCCAAGAGGGGCAGGGGGCTTGGCACACTGAAGCTTTCTTT. Its translation is CASSQEGQGAWHTEAFF.

Points on this clonotype: It may be a read error: a sequence one base away is much more abundant. This chain uses TRBV20-1 with TRBJ1-4; TRBD1 agrees at 9 bases. This CDR3 has 18 residues. Germline V CDR1 and CDR2: DFQATT, SNEGSKA (reference sequence). This CDR3 reads CSALNTGQGEDYNERLFF. In DNA, the CDR3 is TGCAGTGCCCTGAACACGGGACAGGGTGAGGACTATAATGAAAGACTGTTTTTT.

The V call is TRBV28, the J call TRBJ2-7; no reliable D call. Germline V gene data show CDR1 as MDHEN and CDR2 as SYDVKM. Trimming left V 2 bases short and J 0 bases short, with 11 bases between. The CDR3 is 15 residues long. The CDR3 region is CASSLRGRSSYEQYF. The CDR3 region has the DNA TGTGCCAGCAGTTTACGTGGCAGGAGCTCCTACGAGCAGTACTTC.